The source of this T cell receptor beta chain is a study of shared clonotypes between healthy human individuals. Naive CD8 cells lacked CD45RO and underwent positive selection for CCR7, leaving out terminally differentiated effector memory CD45RA+ cells. Points on this clone: Its antigen is undetermined.

Clones were read by immunoSEQ multiplex PCR, and TCRdb kept only the in-frame ones, dropping some. The table shows millions of clones, with less than 95% occurring only once. Trimming removed 4 bases from V and 0 bases from J, with 10 bases in between. The length of the CDR3 is 14 residues. Germline CDR1 MGHRA, CDR2 YSYEKL. The study's findings and limits: Sampling included only blood; tissue repertoires likely differ.

The sequenced sample was naive CD8+ T cells sorted from blood. This chain uses TRBV4-1 with TRBJ2-7; maybe TRBD2 (5 bases). This clonotype originated in a man between 18 and 35 years old in good health. For the CDR3, the DNA is TGCGCCAGCAGCCTTAGCGCAAGCTCCTACGAGCAGTACTTC. Translating it yields CASSLSASSYEQYF.